These 10 T cell receptor beta chains came from one sample sequenced in a study of neurological immune-mediated disorders. MiXCR, applied by TCRdb to the 5' RACE reads, yields one record per CDR3 protein. Of 15,000 to 20,000 distinct CDR3 sequences in the sample, about a quarter were seen once. The sequencing input was PBMCs. These receptors all come from a man between 50 and 59 years old with HTLV-1-associated myelopathy (HAM/TSP).

This clonotype was counted at least ten times. V and J are TRBV19 and TRBJ2-2; D perhaps matches TRBD2 (6 bases). Trimming shortened V by 2 bases and J by 4 bases, and 8 bases separated the two germline ends. The germline V gene has CDR1 LNHDA and CDR2 SQIVND (reference sequence). The CDR3 has 14 amino acids. As DNA, the CDR3 is TGTGCCAGTAGTATAAGGGGAGGCACCGGGGAGCTGTTTTTT. This translates into CASSIRGGTGELFF. Using reference TRBV19 and TRBJ2-2 for the parts outside the CDR3, the full variable domain is DGGITQSPKYLFRKEGQNVTLSCEQNLNHDAMYWYRQDPGQGLRLIYYSQIVNDFQKGDIAEGYSVSREKKESFPLTVTSAQKNPTAFYLCASSIRGGTGELFFGEGSRLTVL.

This clonotype came up many times. The gene calls are TRBV27 and TRBJ2-3, with TRBD1 matching 9 bases. This CDR3 has 14 amino acids. The V gene's germline CDR1 is MNHEY and CDR2 SMNVEV (reference sequence). Unmatched junction bases numbered 6, after V lost 5 bases and J lost 6 bases. This CDR3 reads CASSPRTGVDTQYF. The CDR3 nucleotides are TGTGCCAGCAGTCCCCGGACAGGGGTGGATACGCAGTATTTT.

The chain combines TRBV10-3 with TRBJ2-1, with D perhaps TRBD2 (6 bases). The CDR3 is 15 residues long. The germline V gene encodes CDR1 ENHRY and CDR2 SYGVKD. Trimming took 5 bases from V and 3 from J, leaving 14 bases between them. This CDR3 is CAISPDGEVYNEQFF. As DNA, the CDR3 is TGTGCCATCAGTCCGGACGGGGAGGTCTACAATGAGCAGTTCTTC.

As concerns this clonotype: No DNA is shown, since the ends of the CDR3 on it are uncertain; the CDR3 is the one TCRdb lists. The genes are TRBV7-2 and TRBJ2-3; the D segment call TRBD2 is taken from the table without a DNA check. The germline V gene encodes CDR1 SGHTA and CDR2 FQGNSA. With termini counted, the CDR3 has 20 amino acids. CDR3 amino acids: CASSFYICSASGDSTDTQYF.

This clonotype showed up just a few times. The chain links TRBV29-1 to TRBJ1-1; TRBD1 matches 10 bases. The CDR3 runs 12 residues. CDR1 and CDR2 (germline): SQVTM, ANQGSEA. V shed 6 bases, J shed 4 bases, and the junction held 2 bases outside the gene matches. The CDR3 nucleotides read TGCAGCGTATGGACAGGGGGCACTGAAGCTTTCTTT. Translated, it gives CSVWTGGTEAFF. Full variable domain (outside the CDR3, taken from reference TRBV29-1 and TRBJ1-1): SAVISQKPSRDICQRGTSLTIQCQVDSQVTMMFWYRQQPGQSLTLIATANQGSEATYESGFVIDKFPISRPNLTFSTLTVSNMSPEDSSIYLCSVWTGGTEAFFGQGTRLTVV.

This clonotype came up a few times. V gene TRBV20-1 combines with J gene TRBJ1-1; D is undetermined. This CDR3 has 11 amino acids. Germline V gene lookup returns CDR1 DFQATT and CDR2 SNEGSKA (reference sequence). The CDR3 region is CRPTVNTEAFF. CDR3 nucleotides: TGCAGGCCTACAGTGAACACTGAAGCTTTCTTT.

This chain joins TRBV5-1 and TRBJ2-7, with 9 positions matching TRBD1. CDR1 is SGHRS and CDR2 is YFSETQ in the germline V gene. The CDR3 consists of 16 residues. The V segment lost 4 bases and the J segment 5 bases; nucleotides outside the gene matches: 13. DNA of the CDR3: TGCGCCAGCAGCCCCAGGGGGGGACAGGGTTCCCACGAGCAGTACTTC. Amino acids: CASSPRGGQGSHEQYF.

The rearrangement links TRBV12-3 or TRBV12-4 to TRBJ2-2; TRBD1 aligns across 9 bases. The CDR3 covers 17 residues. Trimming removed 6 bases from V and 6 bases from J; junction bases left unmatched: 14. The DNA of the CDR3 is TGTGCCAGCAGCCGCAACCGGGACAGGGCTAACCCCGGGGAGCTGTTTTTT. Translation gives CASSRNRDRANPGELFF.

Sample share makes this clonotype medium-sized. This chain joins TRBV20-1 and TRBJ2-7; D is undetermined. Germline V gene lookup returns CDR1 DFQATT and CDR2 SNEGSKA (reference sequence). The CDR3 totals 10 residues. V was shortened by 4 bases and J by 3 bases, with 4 bases between the two germline ends. Written as DNA, the CDR3 is TGCAGTGCTAACTACTACGAGCAGTACTTC. Translated, it gives CSANYYEQYF.

V usage is TRBV5-1 and J usage is TRBJ2-6, with D perhaps TRBD1 (6 bases). V was cut by 3 bases and J by 0 bases, with 13 bases left in between. The CDR3 extends over 17 amino acids. CDR1 SGHRS and CDR2 YFSETQ come from the germline V gene. This CDR3 is CASSWLTGTSGANVLTF. CDR3 nucleotide sequence: TGCGCCAGCAGCTGGCTGACAGGCACCTCTGGGGCCAACGTCCTGACTTTC.